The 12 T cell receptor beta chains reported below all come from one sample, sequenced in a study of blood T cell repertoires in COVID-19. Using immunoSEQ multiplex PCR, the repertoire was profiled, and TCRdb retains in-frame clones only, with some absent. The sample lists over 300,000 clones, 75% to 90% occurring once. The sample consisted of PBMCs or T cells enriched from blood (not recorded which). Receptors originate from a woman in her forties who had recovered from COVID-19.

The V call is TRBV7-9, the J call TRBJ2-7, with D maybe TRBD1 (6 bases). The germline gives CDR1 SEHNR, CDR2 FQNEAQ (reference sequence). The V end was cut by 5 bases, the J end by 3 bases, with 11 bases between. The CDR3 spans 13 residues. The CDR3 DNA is TGTGCCAGCAGCGCCCGACAGGTCTACGAGCAGTACTTC. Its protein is CASSARQVYEQYF.

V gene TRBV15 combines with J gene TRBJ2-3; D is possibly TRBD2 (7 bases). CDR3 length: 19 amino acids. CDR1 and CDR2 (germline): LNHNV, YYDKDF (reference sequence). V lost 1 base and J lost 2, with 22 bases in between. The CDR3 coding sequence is TGTGCCACCAGCAGAGTGGTTGGGGCGGGGGCTCCCCTCACAGATACGCAGTATTTT. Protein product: CATSRVVGAGAPLTDTQYF.

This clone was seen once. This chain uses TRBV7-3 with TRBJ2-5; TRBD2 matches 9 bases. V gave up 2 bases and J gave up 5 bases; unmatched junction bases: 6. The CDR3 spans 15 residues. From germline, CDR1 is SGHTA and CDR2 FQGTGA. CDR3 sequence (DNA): TGTGCCAGCAGCTTATTTGGCGGGGGGGCGGAGACCCAGTACTTC. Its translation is CASSLFGGGAETQYF.

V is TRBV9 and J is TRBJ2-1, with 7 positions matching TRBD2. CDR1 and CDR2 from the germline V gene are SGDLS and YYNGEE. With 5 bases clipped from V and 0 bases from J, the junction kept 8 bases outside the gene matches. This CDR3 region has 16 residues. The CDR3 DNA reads TGTGCCAGCAGTTTTGGAGGCGGGAGCTCCTACAATGAGCAGTTCTTC. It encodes CASSFGGGSSYNEQFF.

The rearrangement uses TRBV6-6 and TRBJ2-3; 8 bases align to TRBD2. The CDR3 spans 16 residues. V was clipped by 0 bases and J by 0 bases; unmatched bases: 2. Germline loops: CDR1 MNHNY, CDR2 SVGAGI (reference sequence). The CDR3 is CASSYSAGGSTDTQYF. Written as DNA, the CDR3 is TGTGCCAGCAGTTACTCGGCGGGAGGTAGCACAGATACGCAGTATTTT.

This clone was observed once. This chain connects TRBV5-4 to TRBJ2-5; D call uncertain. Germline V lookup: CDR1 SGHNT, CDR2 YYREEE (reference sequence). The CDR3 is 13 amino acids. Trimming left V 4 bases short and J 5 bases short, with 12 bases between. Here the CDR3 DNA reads TGTGCCAGCAGCCTATCACCGCCGGAGACCCAGTACTTC. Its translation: CASSLSPPETQYF.

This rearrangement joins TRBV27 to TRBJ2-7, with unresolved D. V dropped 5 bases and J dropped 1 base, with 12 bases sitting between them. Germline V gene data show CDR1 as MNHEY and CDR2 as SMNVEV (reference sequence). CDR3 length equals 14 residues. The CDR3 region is CASSLRVTSYEQYF. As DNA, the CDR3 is TGTGCCAGCAGTCTCCGGGTTACTTCCTACGAGCAGTACTTC.

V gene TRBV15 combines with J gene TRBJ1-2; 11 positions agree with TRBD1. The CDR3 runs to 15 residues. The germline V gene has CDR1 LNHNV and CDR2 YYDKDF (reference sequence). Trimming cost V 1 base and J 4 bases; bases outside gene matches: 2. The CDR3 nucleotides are TGTGCCACCAGCAGAGCCGGGACAGGGGGCTATGGCTACACCTTC. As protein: CATSRAGTGGYGYTF.

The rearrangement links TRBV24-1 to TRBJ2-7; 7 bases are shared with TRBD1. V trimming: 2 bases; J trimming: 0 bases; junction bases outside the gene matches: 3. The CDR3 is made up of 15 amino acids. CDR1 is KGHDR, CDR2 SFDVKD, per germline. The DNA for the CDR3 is TGTGCCACCAGTGATTCACGGGACAGCTCCTACGAGCAGTACTTC. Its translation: CATSDSRDSSYEQYF.

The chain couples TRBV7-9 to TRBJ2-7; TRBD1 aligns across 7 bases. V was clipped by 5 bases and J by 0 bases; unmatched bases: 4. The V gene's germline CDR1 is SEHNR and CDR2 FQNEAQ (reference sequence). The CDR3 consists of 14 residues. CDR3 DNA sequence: TGTGCCAGCAGCCGAGGGGACAGCTCCTACGAGCAGTACTTC. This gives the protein CASSRGDSSYEQYF. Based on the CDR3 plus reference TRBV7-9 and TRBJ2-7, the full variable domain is DTGVSQNPRHKITKRGQNVTFRCDPISEHNRLYWYRQTLGQGPEFLTYFQNEAQLEKSRLLSDRFSAERPKGSFSTLEIQRTEQGDSAMYLCASSRGDSSYEQYFGPGTRLTVT.

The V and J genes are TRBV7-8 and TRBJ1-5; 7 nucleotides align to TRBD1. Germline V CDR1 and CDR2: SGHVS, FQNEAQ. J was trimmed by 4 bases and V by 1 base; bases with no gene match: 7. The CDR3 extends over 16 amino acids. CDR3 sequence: CASSLDGRGDNQPQHF. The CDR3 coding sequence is TGTGCCAGCAGCTTAGATGGCAGGGGGGATAATCAGCCCCAGCATTTT.

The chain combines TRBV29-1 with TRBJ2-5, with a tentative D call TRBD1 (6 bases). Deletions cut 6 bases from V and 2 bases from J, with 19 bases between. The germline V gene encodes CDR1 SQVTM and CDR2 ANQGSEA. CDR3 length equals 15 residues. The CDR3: CSVGTGPALQETQYF. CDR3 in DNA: TGCAGCGTGGGAACAGGGCCAGCCCTTCAAGAGACCCAGTACTTC. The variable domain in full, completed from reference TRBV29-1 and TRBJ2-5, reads SAVISQKPSRDICQRGTSLTIQCQVDSQVTMMFWYRQQPGQSLTLIATANQGSEATYESGFVIDKFPISRPNLTFSTLTVSNMSPEDSSIYLCSVGTGPALQETQYFGPGTRLLVL.